This is a list of T cell receptor beta chains from one sample in a study of T cell responses to AZD1222 COVID-19 vaccine. Repertoires were generated with immunoSEQ multiplex PCR, while TCRdb's copy carries only in-frame clones and drops some. The table shows 150,000 to 200,000 clones, with 75% to 90% occurring only once. This specimen was peripheral blood, taken on day 0 of AZD1222 vaccination. The receptor source for this set is an adult in good health. The CDR3 runs from the conserved cysteine through the conserved F or W.

j_gene	v_gene	CDR3aa
TRBJ1-5	TRBV27	CASSLYRTGGNQPQHF
TRBJ1-6	TRBV12-3/TRBV12-4	CASSLKGTTPLHF
TRBJ2-4	TRBV6-5	CASSYSYGTGKNIQYF
TRBJ2-7	TRBV6-5	CASSNGRGAYEQYF
TRBJ1-2	TRBV7-2	CASSLAAGLSVYGYTF
TRBJ2-7	TRBV19	CASSSLGQGSFSGYEQYF
TRBJ2-1	TRBV6-5	CASSYSPPWGGNEQFF
TRBJ1-4	TRBV7-9	CASSSPGLTNEKLFF
TRBJ1-4	TRBV30	CAWSLTGGATNEKLFF
TRBJ2-5	TRBV7-9	CASSFQEQETQYF
TRBJ1-6	TRBV6-1	CASSEGSSYNSPLHF
TRBJ2-1	TRBV18	CASSPTIGTGASNEQFF
TRBJ2-5	TRBV7-3	CASSRDREETQYF
TRBJ2-5	TRBV18	CASSPFDSASGETQYF
TRBJ2-7	TRBV29-1	CSGRPGTGKGSYEQYF
TRBJ1-2	TRBV19	CASTIPQGAKRGYTF
TRBJ1-2	TRBV12-3/TRBV12-4	CASTRGQGNGYTF
TRBJ2-7	TRBV6-5	CASNRGSPEQYF
TRBJ2-2	TRBV7-3	CASSPSGTAATGELFF
TRBJ1-1	TRBV27	CASSALDRATNTEAFF
TRBJ1-2	TRBV30	CAWSRDPGNYGYTF
TRBJ1-5	TRBV27	CASRGFGERPCLPQPQHF
TRBJ1-1	TRBV4-3	CASSQRSARNTEAFF
TRBJ1-2	TRBV7-2	CASSPGGLRGYTF
TRBJ1-5	TRBV7-9	CASSLTGQGGQPQHF
TRBJ1-5	TRBV7-2	CASSLASRGRPQHF
TRBJ1-2	TRBV7-9	CASSLEEGNYGYTF
TRBJ2-6	TRBV27	CASSFGRGLSGANVLTF
TRBJ1-4	TRBV28	CASSLGSGREKLFF
TRBJ1-3	TRBV6-5	CASSYRRNSGNTIYF
TRBJ1-6	TRBV18	CASSPREGNSPLHF
TRBJ2-3	TRBV9	CASSARGQRTDTQYF
TRBJ2-2	TRBV28	CASSSAGTSRDGELFF
TRBJ1-2	TRBV19	CASSIPRGESGYTF
TRBJ1-5	TRBV30	CAWTGQGTNQPQHF
TRBJ1-3	TRBV28	CASSRIRTRGSGNTIYF
TRBJ2-3	TRBV6-2/TRBV6-3	CASSYSSGSTDTQYF
TRBJ2-7	TRBV7-9	CASSLGQGADPGIYEQYF
TRBJ1-5	TRBV7-6	CASSLEAGNNQPQHF
TRBJ1-2	TRBV3-1/TRBV3-2	CASSQDGPGHNGYTF
TRBJ1-5	TRBV7-2	CASSLDRQEQHF
TRBJ1-2	TRBV28	CASRTENRGGYTF
TRBJ1-2	TRBV18	CASSPLGRQNYGYTF
TRBJ1-2	TRBV29-1	CSTAGTNYGYTF
TRBJ1-1	TRBV4-1	CASSRSWGTGNTEAFF
TRBJ2-2	TRBV27	CASSRDPIYANTGELFF
TRBJ2-7	TRBV21-1	CATYPPRGQGTSLSYEQYF
TRBJ2-7	TRBV7-6	CASSLAAAVDPTYEQYF
TRBJ2-5	TRBV5-4	CASSPGPPGGYGETQYF
TRBJ2-3	TRBV19	CASSKQGIRNTDTQYF
TRBJ2-7	TRBV7-2	CASSPPRALRRTHEQYF
TRBJ2-7	TRBV6-5	CASSYLGQGIEQYF